This T cell receptor beta chain was sequenced in a study of PD-L1 blockade in urothelial cancer. This clone was seen more than once but under ten times. Clones were read by immunoSEQ multiplex PCR, and TCRdb kept only the in-frame ones, dropping some. The data show roughly 20,000 clones, 88% seen once. Between the trimmed V and J ends, which lost 3 bases and 1 base, there was a span of 14 bases. Looked up from germline, CDR1 is SGDLS and CDR2 is YYNGEE. The CDR3 length is 16 residues. The receptor's source is a man between 50 and 59 years old with urothelial cancer. The chain recombines TRBV9 with TRBJ1-3; D gene unclear. This material consisted of PBMCs, taken around atezolizumab (anti-PD-L1) treatment. This CDR3 is CASSAGLGRSGNTIYF. CDR3 in DNA: TGTGCCAGCAGCGCAGGACTCGGTCGATCTGGAAACACCATATATTTT.